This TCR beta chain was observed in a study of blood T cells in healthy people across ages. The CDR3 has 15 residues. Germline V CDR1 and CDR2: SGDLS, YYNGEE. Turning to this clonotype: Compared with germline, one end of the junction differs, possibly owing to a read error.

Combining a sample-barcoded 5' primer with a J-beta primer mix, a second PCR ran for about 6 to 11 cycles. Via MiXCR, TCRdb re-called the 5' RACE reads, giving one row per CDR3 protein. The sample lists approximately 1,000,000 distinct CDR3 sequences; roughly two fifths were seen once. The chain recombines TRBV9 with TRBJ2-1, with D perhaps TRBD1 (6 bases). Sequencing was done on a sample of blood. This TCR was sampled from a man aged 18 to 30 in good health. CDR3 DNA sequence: TGTGCCAGCAGCGAAACCGGGACATCTGAAAATGAGCGGTTCTTC. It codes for CASSETGTSENERFF.